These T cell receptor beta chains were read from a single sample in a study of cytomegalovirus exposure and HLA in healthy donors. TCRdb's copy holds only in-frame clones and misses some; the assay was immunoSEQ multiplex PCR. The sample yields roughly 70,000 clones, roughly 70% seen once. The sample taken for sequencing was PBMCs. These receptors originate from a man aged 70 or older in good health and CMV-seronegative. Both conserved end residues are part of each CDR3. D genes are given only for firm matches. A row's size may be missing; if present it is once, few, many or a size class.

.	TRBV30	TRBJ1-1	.	CAWSGHLNTEAFF	TGTGCCTGGAGTGGACACTTGAACACTGAAGCTTTCTTT
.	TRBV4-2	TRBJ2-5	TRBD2	CASSQAGGLAGRQTQYF	TGTGCCAGCAGCCAAGCGGGGGGACTAGCGGGACGGCAGACCCAGTACTTC
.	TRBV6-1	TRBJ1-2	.	CASSEVEGPYGYTF	TGTGCCAGCAGTGAAGTGGAGGGCCCCTATGGCTACACCTTC
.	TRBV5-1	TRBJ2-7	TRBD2	CASTASGNSYEQYF	TGCGCCAGCACTGCTAGCGGGAACTCCTACGAGCAGTACTTC
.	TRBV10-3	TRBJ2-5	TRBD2	CAISESQREKETQYF	TGTGCCATCAGTGAGTCACAGCGGGAAAAAGAGACCCAGTACTTC
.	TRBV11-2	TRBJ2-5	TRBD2	CASSSHGTSVKETQYF	TGTGCCAGCAGCTCCCATGGGACTAGCGTTAAAGAGACCCAGTACTTC
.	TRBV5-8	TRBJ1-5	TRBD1	CAGGDRHQPQHF	TGTGCAGGGGGGGACAGGCATCAGCCCCAGCATTTT
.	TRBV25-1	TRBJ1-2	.	CASSGPRGGLAGYTF	TGTGCCAGCAGTGGTCCCCGGGGGGGGCTAGCTGGCTACACCTTC
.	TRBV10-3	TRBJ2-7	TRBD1	CAISATGEWVEQYF	TGTGCCATCAGTGCGACAGGGGAATGGGTGGAGCAGTACTTC
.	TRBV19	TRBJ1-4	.	CASSTLPTGNNEKLFF	TGTGCCAGTAGTACCTTACCAACAGGAAATAATGAAAAACTGTTTTTT
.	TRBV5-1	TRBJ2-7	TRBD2	CASSLGGLAASYEQYF	TGCGCCAGCAGCTTGGGGGGACTAGCCGCCTCCTACGAGCAGTACTTC
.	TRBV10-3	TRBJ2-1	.	CAISTSTNNEQFF	TGTGCCATCAGTACCTCAACTAACAATGAGCAGTTCTTC
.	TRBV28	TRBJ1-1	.	CASRTTGLNTEAFF	TGTGCCAGCAGAACCACTGGGCTGAACACTGAAGCTTTCTTT
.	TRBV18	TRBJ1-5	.	CASSEQGSEQPQHF	TGTGCCAGCTCAGAACAGGGTTCGGAACAGCCCCAGCATTTT
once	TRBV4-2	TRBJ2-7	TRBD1	CASSQGSRQGAMVYEQYF	TGTGCCAGCAGCCAAGGGTCCCGACAGGGGGCAATGGTCTACGAGCAGTACTTC
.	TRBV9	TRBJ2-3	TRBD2	CASSPPGLAGGGGFTDTQYF	TGTGCCAGCAGCCCCCCGGGACTAGCGGGAGGAGGGGGTTTCACAGATACGCAGTATTTT
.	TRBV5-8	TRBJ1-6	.	CASTPEKWNPPLHF	TGTGCCAGCACCCCGGAGAAGTGGAATCCACCCCTCCACTTT
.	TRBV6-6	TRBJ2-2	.	CASSYSGMRAGELFF	TGTGCCAGCAGTTACTCTGGGATGAGGGCCGGGGAGCTGTTTTTT
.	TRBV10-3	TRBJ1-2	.	CAISEWAGIENGYTF	TGTGCCATCAGTGAGTGGGCAGGGATAGAGAATGGCTACACCTTC
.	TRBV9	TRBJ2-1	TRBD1	CASSANLDRGFGNEQFF	TGTGCCAGCAGCGCAAACCTGGACAGGGGCTTCGGCAATGAGCAGTTCTTC
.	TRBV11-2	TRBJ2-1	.	CASTRTIGNEQFF	TGCGCCAGCACCCGGACTATAGGCAATGAGCAGTTCTTC
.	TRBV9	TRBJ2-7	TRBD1	CASSVGGSGGSYEQYF	TGTGCCAGCAGCGTAGGAGGGTCAGGGGGTTCCTACGAGCAGTACTTC
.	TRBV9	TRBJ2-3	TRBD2	CASSSRGTSGFTDTQYF	TGTGCCAGCAGCTCCCGAGGGACTAGCGGTTTCACAGATACGCAGTATTTT
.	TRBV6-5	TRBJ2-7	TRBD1	CASSLAPPINRGEQYF	TGTGCCAGCAGTTTAGCCCCTCCAATTAACAGGGGCGAGCAGTACTTC
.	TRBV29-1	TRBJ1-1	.	CSATANTEAFF	TGCAGCGCGACAGCGAACACTGAAGCTTTCTTT
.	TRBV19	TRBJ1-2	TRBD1	CASSIQGAPGGYTF	TGTGCCAGTAGTATACAGGGGGCCCCTGGGGGCTACACCTTC
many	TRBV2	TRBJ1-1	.	CASSEGTEPYTEAFF	TGTGCCAGCAGTGAAGGGACAGAACCCTACACTGAAGCTTTCTTT
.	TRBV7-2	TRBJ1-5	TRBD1	CASSLISSGAGGLPQHF	TGTGCCAGCAGCTTAATTTCCTCCGGGGCAGGGGGTCTGCCCCAGCATTTT
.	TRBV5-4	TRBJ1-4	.	CASSSEGPGTPNEKLFF	TGTGCCAGCAGCTCAGAAGGTCCCGGGACACCAAATGAAAAACTGTTTTTT
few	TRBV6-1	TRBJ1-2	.	CAASASQGGYGYTF	TGTGCCGCATCTGCCTCCCAGGGAGGGTATGGCTACACCTTC
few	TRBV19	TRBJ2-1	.	CASRGRTGSYNEQFF	TGTGCCAGTAGGGGGAGGACAGGCTCCTACAATGAGCAGTTCTTC
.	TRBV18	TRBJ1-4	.	CASSPRGATNEKLFF	TGTGCCAGCTCACCACGCGGGGCAACTAATGAAAAACTGTTTTTT
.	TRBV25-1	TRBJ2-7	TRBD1	CASSSSHRGLYEQYF	TGTGCCAGCAGTTCCTCCCACAGGGGGCTCTACGAGCAGTACTTC
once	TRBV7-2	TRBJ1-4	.	CASSLQAGLGEKLFF	TGTGCCAGCAGCTTACAAGCAGGGCTTGGGGAAAAACTGTTTTTT
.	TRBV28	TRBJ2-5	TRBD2	CTTGGTETQYF	TGTACGACGGGAGGGACGGAGACCCAGTACTTC
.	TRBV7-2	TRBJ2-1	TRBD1	CASSFTGTGAYNEQFF	TGTGCCAGCAGCTTTACCGGGACAGGGGCTTACAATGAGCAGTTCTTC
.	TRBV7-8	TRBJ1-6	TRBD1	CASSSQGGNNSPLHF	TGTGCCAGCAGCTCCCAGGGGGGCAATAATTCACCCCTCCACTTT
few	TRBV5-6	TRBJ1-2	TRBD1	CASSRGDRGLSGYTF	TGTGCCAGCAGCCGCGGGGACAGGGGGCTGAGTGGCTACACCTTC
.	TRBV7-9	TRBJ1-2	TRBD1	CSSSLGSGQGAHGYTF	TGTTCCAGCAGCTTAGGATCGGGACAGGGAGCGCATGGCTACACCTTC
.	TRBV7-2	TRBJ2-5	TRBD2	CASSFGASGARETQYF	TGTGCCAGCAGCTTTGGCGCTAGCGGGGCACGGGAGACCCAGTACTTC
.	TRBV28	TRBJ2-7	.	CASSWGGSGSYEQYF	TGTGCCAGCAGCTGGGGCGGTAGCGGCTCCTACGAGCAGTACTTC